The source of this TCR beta chain is a study of T cell responses to AZD1222 COVID-19 vaccine. In the study overall: Timing groups of about 4 and about 12 weeks for second doses were pooled.

V lost 8 bases, J lost 4 bases, and 11 bases lay in between. Germline V lookup: CDR1 MNHEY, CDR2 SVGAGI. CDR3 size: 13 residues. Measured with immunoSEQ multiplex PCR; TCRdb has only the in-frame clones, and not every one. Among around 160,000 clones, under 95% were seen once, and the ten largest hold about 1.9%. The clonotype comes from an adult in good health. V usage is TRBV6-5 and J usage is TRBJ2-2; TRBD2 is a possible D gene (6 bases). This specimen consisted of peripheral blood, obtained on day 0 of AZD1222 vaccination. The CDR3 DNA is TGTGCCAGCGGAGGGCCGCGCACCGGGGAGCTGTTTTTT. It translates to CASGGPRTGELFF.